The subject of this entry is one TCR beta chain. Its antigen is unknown. Combining a sample-barcoded 5' primer with a J-beta primer mix, a second PCR ran for roughly 6 to 11 cycles. MiXCR, applied by TCRdb to the 5' RACE reads, yields one record per CDR3 protein. The sample carries roughly 790,000 distinct CDR3 sequences, roughly 41% recorded once. Germline trimming cut 10 bases from V and 6 bases from J; bases unmatched to any gene: 5. This CDR3 has 12 residues. The sample originates from a study of blood T cells in healthy people across ages. General study points: Getting older went along with TCR beta diversity per million T cells dropping roughly linearly.

It was roughly 10 milliliters of peripheral blood that were drawn from each donor. The receptor comes from a woman aged 55-70 years in good health. Sequencing input: blood. The V and J genes are TRBV12-3 or TRBV12-4 and TRBJ1-5; TRBD1 matches at 8 bases. The CDR3 sequence: CATSGGGQPQHF. As DNA, the CDR3 is TGTGCCACCTCAGGGGGCGGTCAGCCCCAGCATTTT.